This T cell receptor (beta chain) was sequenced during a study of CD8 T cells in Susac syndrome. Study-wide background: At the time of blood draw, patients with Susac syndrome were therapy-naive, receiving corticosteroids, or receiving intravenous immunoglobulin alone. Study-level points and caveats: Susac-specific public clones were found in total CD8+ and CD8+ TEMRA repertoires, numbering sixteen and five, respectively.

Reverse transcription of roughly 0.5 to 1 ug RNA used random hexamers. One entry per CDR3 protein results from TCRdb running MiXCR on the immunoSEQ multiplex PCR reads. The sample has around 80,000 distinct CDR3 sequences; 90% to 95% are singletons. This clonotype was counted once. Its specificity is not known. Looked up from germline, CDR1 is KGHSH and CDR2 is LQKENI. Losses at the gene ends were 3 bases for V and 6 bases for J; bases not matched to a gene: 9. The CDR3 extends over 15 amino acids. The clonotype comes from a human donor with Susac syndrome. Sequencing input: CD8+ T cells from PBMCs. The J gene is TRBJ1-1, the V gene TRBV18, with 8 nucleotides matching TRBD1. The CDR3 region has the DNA TGTGCCAGCTCACCTGGACAGGGCGTTGGCGCTGAAGCTTTCTTT. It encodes CASSPGQGVGAEAFF.